Following are 9 T cell receptor beta chains from one sample sequenced in a study of tumor-infiltrating lymphocytes in primary liver carcinoma. Researchers generated TCR beta cDNA from around 510 ng of total RNA, relying on a constant-region primer. Nested multiplex PCR, run for three rounds with slightly modified ARM-PCR, yielded TCR beta libraries. The first two PCR rounds, around 10 cycles each, used TRBV1-TRBV30 forward primers and a C-beta reverse primer. TCRdb fed the multiplex PCR reads into MiXCR, producing one record per CDR3 protein. Of almost 200,000 distinct CDR3 sequences listed, 65% were seen once; the top ten hold 6% to 8.5%. RNA isolated from unsorted whole blood supplied the blood RNA, with germline DNA also extracted. Sequenced input: peripheral blood. These receptors were taken from a woman aged 55-70 years with primary liver carcinoma and hepatitis B virus infection.

This clonotype showed up just a few times. The chain couples TRBV6-5 to TRBJ1-1; 7 bases are shared with TRBD1. The germline V gene has CDR1 MNHEY and CDR2 SVGAGI. V was clipped by 8 bases and J by 0 bases; unmatched bases: 12. The CDR3 runs to 16 residues. The CDR3 region has the DNA TGTGCCAGCGCCCTGTCGGGACAGTACATGAACACTGAAGCTTTCTTT. It is translated as CASALSGQYMNTEAFF.

V gene TRBV7-9 combines with J gene TRBJ1-2, with a tentative D call TRBD1 (5 bases). This CDR3 contains 14 residues. The germline V gene has CDR1 SEHNR and CDR2 FQNEAQ (reference sequence). V lost 5 bases to trimming and J lost 6 bases, with 16 bases between them. DNA of the CDR3: TGTGCCAGCAGCCACCTCAAGGGGTTAGATGGCTACACCTTC. Residues: CASSHLKGLDGYTF.

This sequence joins TRBV5-1 and TRBJ2-7; the D gene is possibly TRBD1 (6 bases). This CDR3 contains 16 residues. CDR1 and CDR2 from the germline V gene are SGHRS and YFSETQ. V lost 0 bases to trimming and J lost 5 bases, with 18 bases between them. The CDR3 DNA is TGCGCCAGCAGCTTGGCATCCAGGGGACAACTTAACGAGCAGTACTTC. Its protein is CASSLASRGQLNEQYF.

Details on this clonotype: At one end, the junction sequence differs from germline, possibly due to a read error. The rearrangement uses TRBV11-3 and TRBJ2-2, with unresolved D. CDR3 length: 12 amino acids. CDR1 and CDR2 from the germline V gene are SGHNT and YENEEA. CDR3 loop: CTRSKFTGELFF. In DNA form, the CDR3 reads TGTACCAGAAGCAAATTCACCGGGGAGCTGTTTTTT.

In the case of this clonotype: A much bigger clone sits one base away, suggesting this may be a read error. The CDR3 carries no conserved terminal phenylalanine or tryptophan, so it likely arises from a read error. The chain joins TRBV12-3 or TRBV12-4 to TRBJ2-1; 12 bases fit TRBD2. This CDR3 is built from 18 residues. Unmatched junction bases numbered 7, after V lost 4 bases and J lost 0 bases. The CDR3 DNA reads TGTGCCAGCAGTTCTCTAGCGGGAGGGTCTAGCTCCTACAATGAGCAGTTCTTA. Its translation: CASSSLAGGSSSYNEQFL.

A remark on this clonotype: An end of the junction differs from the germline gene, which may be a read error. The chain carries TRBV11-1 and TRBJ1-1; D might be TRBD1 (5 bases). The germline gives CDR1 SGHAT, CDR2 FQDESV (reference sequence). The CDR3 covers 14 residues. CDR3 loop: CASSLQGKHTEPFF. As DNA, the CDR3 is TGTGCCAGCAGCTTACAGGGTAAGCACACTGAACCTTTCTTT.

The chain recombines TRBV13 with TRBJ2-7, with 10 bases aligning to TRBD1. This CDR3 has 16 amino acids. Germline V gene lookup returns CDR1 PRHDT and CDR2 FYEKMQ (reference sequence). Trimming removed 2 bases from V and 3 bases from J; junction bases left unmatched: 7. The CDR3 loop reads CASSLPTGGVDYEQYF. The CDR3, as DNA: TGTGCCAGCAGCTTACCGACAGGGGGCGTTGACTACGAGCAGTACTTC.

About this clonotype itself: A much larger clone lies one base from this, so it may be a read error. The chain joins TRBV5-5 to TRBJ2-7; D uncertain. The CDR3 loop spans 14 amino acids. The V and J ends lost 2 bases and 1 base respectively, with 10 bases between them. Germline V gene lookup returns CDR1 SGHKS and CDR2 YYEKEE (reference sequence). The CDR3 loop reads CASSFGAHSYEQYF. The DNA of the CDR3 is TGTGCCAGCAGCTTTGGAGCGCATTCCTACGAGCAGTACTTC.

The CDR3 bases are TGTGCCGGCAGCCGCCGGACAGGGGGTTGGTACGAGCAGTACGTC. Translation gives CAGSRRTGGWYEQYV. The chain uses TRBV5-6 and TRBJ2-7, with 10 bases that match TRBD1. The CDR3 has 15 amino acids. Per germline, CDR1 SGHDT and CDR2 YYEEEE.